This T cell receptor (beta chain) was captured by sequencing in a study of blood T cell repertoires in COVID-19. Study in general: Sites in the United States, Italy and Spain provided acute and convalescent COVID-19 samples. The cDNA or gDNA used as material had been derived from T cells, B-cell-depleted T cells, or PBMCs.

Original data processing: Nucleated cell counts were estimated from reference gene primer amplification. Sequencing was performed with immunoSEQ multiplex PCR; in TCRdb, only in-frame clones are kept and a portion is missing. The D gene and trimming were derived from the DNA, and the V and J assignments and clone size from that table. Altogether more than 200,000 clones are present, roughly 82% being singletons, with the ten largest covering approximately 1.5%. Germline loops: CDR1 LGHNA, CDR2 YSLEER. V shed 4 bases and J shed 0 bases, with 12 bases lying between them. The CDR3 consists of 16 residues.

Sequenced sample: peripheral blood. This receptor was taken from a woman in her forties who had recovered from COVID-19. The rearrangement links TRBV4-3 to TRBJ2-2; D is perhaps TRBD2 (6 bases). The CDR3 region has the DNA TGCGCCAGCAGCCCTGTCGGGGGAGCGAACACCGGGGAGCTGTTTTTT. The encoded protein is CASSPVGGANTGELFF.